The 8 T cell receptor beta chains below were found in one sample sequenced in a study of blood T cell repertoires in COVID-19. Repertoires were generated with immunoSEQ multiplex PCR, while TCRdb's copy carries only in-frame clones and drops some. The sample holds roughly 38,000 clones; more than 75% are singletons and the top ten take about 8.7%. The source material was peripheral blood. The source of these receptors is a man in his sixties or seventies with active or convalescent COVID-19.

The chain has TRBV7-8 and TRBJ1-1; 7 nucleotides align to TRBD1. V trimming: 5 bases; J trimming: 4 bases; junction bases outside the gene matches: 22. Germline loops: CDR1 SGHVS, CDR2 FQNEAQ. The CDR3 runs 19 residues. CDR3 residues: CASSPKGGERGRLGTEAFF. DNA for the CDR3: TGTGCCAGCAGCCCGAAAGGCGGGGAAAGGGGGCGCCTGGGCACTGAAGCTTTCTTT.

This chain uses TRBV5-4 with TRBJ2-7, with D perhaps TRBD2 (6 bases). V lost 4 bases and J 2 bases, leaving 22 bases between the germline ends. The CDR3 runs 17 residues. Germline V gene lookup returns CDR1 SGHNT and CDR2 YYREEE (reference sequence). The CDR3: CASSPWIGRGGPYEQYF. DNA of the CDR3: TGTGCCAGCAGCCCCTGGATAGGGCGGGGCGGACCCTACGAGCAGTACTTC.

This chain connects TRBV27 to TRBJ2-3; maybe TRBD2 (6 bases). V dropped 1 base and J dropped 0 bases, with 8 bases sitting between them. Germline loops: CDR1 MNHEY, CDR2 SMNVEV (reference sequence). This CDR3 region has 15 residues. The CDR3 loop is CASSLLGTSTDTQYF. CDR3 bases: TGTGCCAGCAGTTTATTGGGGACTAGCACAGATACGCAGTATTTT.

By frequency in the sample, this clone is medium-sized (0.01 to 0.1%). The chain couples TRBV6-4 to TRBJ1-1; D not resolved. The V gene lost 7 bases and the J gene lost 6 bases, with 12 bases spanning the gap. Germline lookup yields CDR1 MRHNA and CDR2 SNTAGT. CDR3 length equals 12 residues. CDR3 in amino acids: CASTPLFSEAFF. In DNA form, the CDR3 reads TGTGCCAGCACCCCTCTGTTCTCTGAAGCTTTCTTT.

The chain couples TRBV19 to TRBJ2-1; D not resolved. The CDR3 length is 12 residues. V lost 4 bases to trimming and J lost 15 bases, with 16 bases between them. Germline V gene sequence: CDR1 LNHDA, CDR2 SQIVND (reference sequence). CDR3: CASSTQDYSLFF. The CDR3 nucleotides are TGTGCCAGTAGTACCCAGGATTACTCCTTGTTCTTC.

The chain combines TRBV4-1 with TRBJ2-2, with a tentative D call TRBD2 (6 bases). Trimming shortened V by 0 bases and J by 6 bases, and 11 bases separated the two germline ends. The germline CDR1 and CDR2 sequences are MGHRA and YSYEKL. The CDR3 contains 15 residues. CDR3 amino acids: CASSQDSRRAGELFF. The CDR3 nucleotides read TGCGCCAGCAGCCAAGATAGTCGGAGGGCCGGGGAGCTGTTTTTT.

V is TRBV2 and J is TRBJ1-2; no reliable D call. The germline gives CDR1 SNHLY, CDR2 FYNNEI. V shed 6 bases and J shed 2 bases, with 16 bases lying between them. CDR3 length: 15 amino acids. In nucleotides, the CDR3 is TGTGCCAGCAGGGGAGAGACTTACGGAAACTATGGCTACACCTTC. It yields the protein CASRGETYGNYGYTF. Using reference TRBV2 and TRBJ1-2 for the parts outside the CDR3, the full variable domain is EPEVTQTPSHQVTQMGQEVILRCVPISNHLYFYWYRQILGQKVEFLVSFYNNEISEKSEIFDDQFSVERPDGSNFTLKIRSTKLEDSAMYFCASRGETYGNYGYTFGSGTRLTVV.

V is TRBV6-1 and J is TRBJ1-5, with D unclear. Germline lookup yields CDR1 MNHNS and CDR2 SASEGT. The ends were cut back, 0 bases at V and 7 bases at J, with 4 bases in the middle. The CDR3 is 12 residues long. CDR3 region: CASSEAEQPQHF. The CDR3 region has the DNA TGTGCCAGCAGTGAAGCCGAGCAGCCCCAGCATTTT.